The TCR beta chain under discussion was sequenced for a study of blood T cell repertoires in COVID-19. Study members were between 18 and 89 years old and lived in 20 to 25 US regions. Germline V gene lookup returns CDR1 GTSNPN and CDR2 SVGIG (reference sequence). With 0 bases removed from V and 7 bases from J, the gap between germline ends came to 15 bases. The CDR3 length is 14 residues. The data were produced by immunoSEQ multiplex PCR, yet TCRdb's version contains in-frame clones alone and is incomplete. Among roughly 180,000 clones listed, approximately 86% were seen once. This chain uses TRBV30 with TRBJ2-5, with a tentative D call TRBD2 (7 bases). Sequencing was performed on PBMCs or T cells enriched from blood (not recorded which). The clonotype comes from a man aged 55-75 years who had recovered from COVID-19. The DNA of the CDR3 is TGTGCCTGGAGTGTCGGCGGGGGCAGTGGGACCCAGTACTTC. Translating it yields CAWSVGGGSGTQYF.